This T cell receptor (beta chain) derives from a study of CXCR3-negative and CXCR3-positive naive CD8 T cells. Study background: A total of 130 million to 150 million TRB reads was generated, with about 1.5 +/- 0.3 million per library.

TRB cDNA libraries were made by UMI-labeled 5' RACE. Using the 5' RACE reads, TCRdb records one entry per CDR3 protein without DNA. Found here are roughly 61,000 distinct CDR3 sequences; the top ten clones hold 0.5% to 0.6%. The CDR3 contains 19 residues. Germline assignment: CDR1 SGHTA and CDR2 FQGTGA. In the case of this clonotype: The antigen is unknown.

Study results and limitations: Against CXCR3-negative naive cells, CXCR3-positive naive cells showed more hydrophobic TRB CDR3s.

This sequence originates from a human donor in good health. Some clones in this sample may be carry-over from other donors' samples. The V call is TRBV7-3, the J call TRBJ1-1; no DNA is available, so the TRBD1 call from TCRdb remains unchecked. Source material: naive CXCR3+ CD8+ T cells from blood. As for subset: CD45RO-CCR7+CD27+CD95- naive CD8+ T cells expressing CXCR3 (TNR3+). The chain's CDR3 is CASSLRFTGAIGVDTEAFF.